These 18 T cell receptor beta chains originate from one sample sequenced in a study of blood T cells in healthy people across ages. The use of a sample-barcoded 5' primer and a J-beta primer mix characterized a second PCR of about 7 to 12 cycles. TCRdb re-called the 5' RACE reads with MiXCR, one entry per CDR3 protein. Among about 1.4 million distinct CDR3 sequences listed, 59% were seen once. Sequenced: blood. The receptors here all came from a man aged 18 to 29 in good health.

This chain uses TRBV7-2 with TRBJ1-5; D may be TRBD1 (6 bases). CDR3 length: 15 residues. Germline CDR1 is SGHTA and CDR2 is FQGNSA. V shed 1 base and J shed 14 bases, with 21 bases lying between them. CDR3 in amino acids: CASSLEGVLVQSKHF. In nucleotides, the CDR3 is TGTGCCAGCAGCTTAGAGGGGGTTTTGGTACAGAGCAAGCATTTT.

This chain connects TRBV6-2 or TRBV6-3 to TRBJ2-7; 10 bases line up with TRBD1. CDR3 length equals 15 residues. Unmatched junction bases numbered 13, after V lost 11 bases and J lost 3 bases. Germline-derived CDR1 and CDR2 are MNHEY and SVGEGT. The CDR3 coding sequence is TGTGCCTCCCAAAGGTCCGGACAGGGGGTCTACGAGCAGTACTTC. Residues: CASQRSGQGVYEQYF.

V usage is TRBV6-2 or TRBV6-3 and J usage is TRBJ2-5, with 7 bases that match TRBD2. The last part of the DNA fits TRBJ2-7 better; the J call may be wrong. The germline gives CDR1 MNHEY, CDR2 SVGEGT. The CDR3 has 16 residues. CDR3 DNA sequence: TGTGCCAGCAGTTACTCCTCGGGAGGCCAAGGGGACGAGCAGTACTTC. Its translation: CASSYSSGGQGDEQYF.

This clonotype was observed once. This chain joins TRBV20-1 and TRBJ1-5, with D tentatively TRBD1 (6 bases). V shed 6 bases and J shed 8 bases, with 14 bases lying between them. This CDR3 region has 12 residues. The germline gives CDR1 DFQATT, CDR2 SNEGSKA (reference sequence). The CDR3 DNA sequence: TGCAGTGCGAGACAGGCGCAGGAGCCCCAGCATTTT. Translation gives CSARQAQEPQHF.

This chain connects TRBV3-1 to TRBJ2-7, with 15 bases fitting TRBD2. The CDR3 contains 20 residues. Trimming took 4 bases from V and 3 from J; bases not matched to a gene: 16. CDR1 and CDR2 (germline): LGHDT, YNNKEL (reference sequence). The CDR3 DNA follows: TGTGCCAGCAGCCCCCGCCCGGGACTAGCGGGAGGTCTACTAAACTACGAGCAGTACTTC. This sequence encodes CASSPRPGLAGGLLNYEQYF.

V is TRBV6-2 or TRBV6-3 and J is TRBJ2-1; D is undetermined. Trimming cost V 1 base and J 0 bases, with 7 bases left between them. This CDR3 contains 15 residues. Germline V gene lookup returns CDR1 MNHEY and CDR2 SVGEGT. This chain's CDR3 is CASSYYRSSYNEQFF. The CDR3 region has the DNA TGTGCCAGCAGTTACTACCGAAGCTCCTACAATGAGCAGTTCTTC.

The chain carries TRBV14 and TRBJ2-5; 10 bases fit TRBD1. This CDR3 has 16 residues. Trimming cost V 3 bases and J 3 bases; bases outside gene matches: 7. The germline gives CDR1 SGHDN, CDR2 FVKESK. The CDR3 here is CASSHRTGTGEETQYF. CDR3 in DNA: TGTGCCAGCAGCCACCGAACCGGGACAGGGGAAGAGACCCAGTACTTC.

This clonotype occurred a few times. This rearrangement joins TRBV7-9 to TRBJ2-7; no clear D gene. CDR3 size: 12 residues. V lost 5 bases and J lost 5, with 10 bases in between. Germline CDR1 is SEHNR and CDR2 is FQNEAQ (reference sequence). CDR3 residues: CASSISLNEQYF. In DNA, the CDR3 is TGTGCCAGCAGCATATCTTTAAACGAGCAGTACTTC.

The chain has TRBV20-1 and TRBJ2-5, with 7 positions matching TRBD2. Germline CDR1 and CDR2: DFQATT and SNEGSKA (reference sequence). V was clipped by 5 bases and J by 5 bases; unmatched bases: 14. There are 15 residues in the CDR3. CDR3 sequence reads: CSAVPGFAGVETQYF. For the CDR3, the DNA is TGCAGTGCTGTCCCAGGGTTTGCGGGAGTCGAGACCCAGTACTTC.

This clonotype has a single count. The chain couples TRBV5-6 to TRBJ2-5; the D call may be TRBD1 or TRBD2 (5 bases each). CDR3 length equals 15 residues. The V end lost 2 bases, the J end lost 3 bases, and 14 bases lay between the germline ends. Germline CDR1 and CDR2: SGHDT and YYEEEE. The CDR3 region has the DNA TGTGCCAGCAGCTTCCTGGTGGGGACCAAAGAGACCCAGTACTTC. Its protein is CASSFLVGTKETQYF.

The V gene is TRBV27, the J gene TRBJ1-6, with D possibly being TRBD1 (6 bases). The V gene lost 3 bases and the J gene lost 8 bases, with 17 bases spanning the gap. The germline CDR1 and CDR2 sequences are MNHEY and SMNVEV (reference sequence). This CDR3 contains 16 residues. The CDR3 nucleotides are TGTGCCAGCAGTTTTGGGGTTACAGGGACCGATTCACCCCTCCACTTT. Its protein is CASSFGVTGTDSPLHF.

This chain joins TRBV12-3 or TRBV12-4 and TRBJ1-2, with D unresolved. This CDR3 is 15 amino acids long. V was shortened by 5 bases and J by 0 bases, with 13 bases between the two germline ends. This chain's CDR3 is CASSPLGAANYGYTF. CDR3 nucleotides: TGTGCCAGCAGTCCGCTAGGAGCAGCTAACTATGGCTACACCTTC.

The rearrangement joins TRBV4-1 to TRBJ2-1; D unclear. Germline CDR1 MGHRA, CDR2 YSYEKL. Trimming stripped 5 bases from V and 2 bases from J, with 13 bases between. This CDR3 is 15 amino acids long. Written as DNA, the CDR3 is TGCGCCAGCAGCGAGCGAGAGGTTCCCTACAATGAGCAGTTCTTC. Protein sequence: CASSEREVPYNEQFF.

This chain uses TRBV5-1 with TRBJ2-7; D may be TRBD2 (5 bases). Trimming stripped 0 bases from V and 3 bases from J, with 10 bases between. Germline V CDR1 and CDR2: SGHRS, YFSETQ. This CDR3 has 14 residues. CDR3 in amino acids: CASSLGVAHYEQYF. CDR3 in DNA: TGCGCCAGCAGCTTGGGGGTAGCGCACTACGAGCAGTACTTC. Looking up the rest from reference TRBV5-1 and TRBJ2-7 gives the full variable domain: KAGVTQTPRYLIKTRGQQVTLSCSPISGHRSVSWYQQTPGQGLQFLFEYFSETQRNKGNFPGRFSGRQFSNSRSEMNVSTLELGDSALYLCASSLGVAHYEQYFGPGTRLTVT.

This clonotype has a handful of counts. The V gene is TRBV10-1, the J gene TRBJ2-4; the D gene is possibly TRBD1 (5 bases). From germline, CDR1 is WNHNN and CDR2 SYGVQD (reference sequence). V was shortened by 2 bases and J by 1 base, with 6 bases between the two germline ends. CDR3 length: 14 amino acids. The CDR3 DNA follows: TGCGCCAGCAGTGAGCAGGGCGCCAAAAACATTCAGTACTTC. Protein: CASSEQGAKNIQYF.

DNA for the CDR3: TGTGCCAGCAGCTTTCCCAGTACTGAAGCTTTCTTT. Protein product: CASSFPSTEAFF. This rearrangement joins TRBV7-9 to TRBJ1-1; D is undetermined. CDR1 and CDR2 from the germline V gene are SEHNR and FQNEAQ (reference sequence). The length of the CDR3 is 12 residues. V lost 3 bases and J lost 5, with 7 bases in between.

The J gene is TRBJ2-2, the V gene TRBV29-1, with D perhaps TRBD2 (5 bases). Trimming took off 3 bases at V and 0 bases at J, with 11 bases between the two ends. From germline, CDR1 is SQVTM and CDR2 ANQGSEA. The CDR3 runs to 15 residues. As DNA, the CDR3 is TGCAGCGTTGATGTGTCCGGGACGAACACCGGGGAGCTGTTTTTT. Its protein product is CSVDVSGTNTGELFF.

The chain couples TRBV9 to TRBJ1-2; D not resolved. CDR3 length: 12 amino acids. Germline CDR1 is SGDLS and CDR2 is YYNGEE. The V end lost 0 bases, the J end lost 8 bases, and 8 bases lay between the germline ends. Written as DNA, the CDR3 is TGTGCCAGCAGCGTAGAAGGGAACGGCTACACCTTC. Its translation: CASSVEGNGYTF.